The next 16 T cell receptor beta chains were all read from a single sample in a study of control samples from healthy donors and cancer patients. Profiling relied on immunoSEQ multiplex PCR, and the TCRdb table lists in-frame clones only, not all of them. The table includes 120,000 or so clones, around 89% detected once. The specimen was blood. The receptors stem from a man aged 50 to 59 in good health.

J is TRBJ1-5 and V is TRBV6-6, with D hard to call. V lost 7 bases and J lost 3, with 7 bases in between. Per the germline V gene, CDR1 is MNHNY and CDR2 is SVGAGI (reference sequence). This CDR3 region has 12 residues. CDR3 sequence reads: CASTDPNQPQHF. In DNA form, the CDR3 reads TGTGCCAGCACCGACCCCAATCAGCCCCAGCATTTT.

The genes are TRBV3-1 (or the pseudogene TRBV3-2) and TRBJ1-2; D is undetermined. The CDR3 is 16 residues long. Germline V gives CDR1 LGHDT, CDR2 YNNKEL (reference sequence). V was trimmed by 0 bases and J by 8 bases, leaving 19 bases between them. The CDR3 is CASSQDLLSGVRGYTF. The CDR3, as DNA: TGTGCCAGCAGCCAAGATCTACTGAGCGGGGTTAGGGGCTACACCTTC.

The chain links TRBV18 to TRBJ1-1; no definite D call. V was clipped by 0 bases and J by 0 bases, with 11 bases between them. This CDR3 has 16 residues. CDR1 and CDR2 (germline): KGHSH, LQKENI. CDR3 region: CASSPPRTGMNTEAFF. CDR3 bases: TGTGCCAGCTCACCACCGAGGACGGGAATGAACACTGAAGCTTTCTTT.

V is TRBV5-5 and J is TRBJ2-1; the match to TRBD1 covers 7 bases. The CDR3 runs to 16 residues. With 4 bases clipped from V and 3 bases from J, the junction kept 10 bases outside the gene matches. Germline-derived CDR1 and CDR2 are SGHKS and YYEKEE (reference sequence). CDR3 DNA: TGTGCCAGCAGCCCGCTTGGGACAGACTTCTACAATGAGCAGTTCTTC. Its protein product is CASSPLGTDFYNEQFF.

This sequence joins TRBV5-1 and TRBJ2-2; 11 bases match TRBD1. Germline CDR1 and CDR2: SGHRS and YFSETQ. The length of the CDR3 is 19 residues. After removal of 0 bases from V and 3 bases from J, the junction contained 10 bases not matched to a gene. CDR3 coding DNA: TGCGCCAGCAGCTTGGCCTCGGACAGGGGGCGTCGTGACACCGGGGAGCTGTTTTTT. Its translation: CASSLASDRGRRDTGELFF.

V usage is TRBV30 and J usage is TRBJ2-2; D call uncertain. Trimming removed 3 bases from V and 7 bases from J, with 15 bases in between. Looked up from germline, CDR1 is GTSNPN and CDR2 is SVGIG (reference sequence). The CDR3 totals 14 residues. CDR3 region: CAWRADRWGGELFF. Here the CDR3 DNA reads TGTGCCTGGAGGGCCGACCGATGGGGCGGGGAGCTGTTTTTT.

The chain couples TRBV5-1 to TRBJ2-1; 10 nucleotides align to TRBD1. Per the germline V gene, CDR1 is SGHRS and CDR2 is YFSETQ. Trimming removed 0 bases from V and 6 bases from J; junction bases left unmatched: 3. The CDR3 has 15 amino acids. The CDR3 DNA sequence: TGCGCCAGCAGCTTGGCCGGGACAGGGGCCAATGAGCAGTTCTTC. This translates into CASSLAGTGANEQFF.

This chain uses TRBV6-1 with TRBJ1-1, with TRBD1 as a possible D gene (5 bases). The germline V gene has CDR1 MNHNS and CDR2 SASEGT. Trimming took off 1 base at V and 4 bases at J, with 13 bases between the two ends. This CDR3 is built from 15 residues. CDR3 sequence: CASSEGSGWGTEAFF. The DNA for the CDR3 is TGTGCCAGCAGTGAAGGGTCAGGGTGGGGCACTGAAGCTTTCTTT.

This clone has just a few counts. The DNA for the CDR3 is TGTGCCAGTAGTACATCCCCGGGCGAGGGAAGCAATCAGCCCCAGCATTTT. This sequence encodes CASSTSPGEGSNQPQHF. This chain connects TRBV19 to TRBJ1-5, with D hard to call. V gave up 4 bases and J gave up 1 base, with 17 bases separating them. CDR1 and CDR2 (germline): LNHDA, SQIVND (reference sequence). The CDR3 has 17 residues.

This rearrangement joins TRBV3-1 (or the pseudogene TRBV3-2) to TRBJ1-2; D is uncertain. This CDR3 has 15 residues. From germline, CDR1 is LGHDT and CDR2 YNNKEL (reference sequence). V lost 3 bases, J lost 6 bases, and 17 bases lay in between. The CDR3 loop reads CASSHGITTGHGYTF. CDR3 coding DNA: TGTGCCAGCAGCCATGGCATCACGACGGGTCATGGCTACACCTTC.

The V call is TRBV7-9, the J call TRBJ1-2, with 11 bases matching TRBD1. Germline CDR1 SEHNR, CDR2 FQNEAQ (reference sequence). The CDR3 loop spans 15 amino acids. V shed 3 bases, J shed 6 bases, and the junction held 6 bases outside the gene matches. The DNA for the CDR3 is TGTGCCAGCAGCTTCGGACAGGGGGCCCTCAATGGCTACACCTTC. Its protein is CASSFGQGALNGYTF.

This clone was seen only once. The chain employs TRBV11-3 and TRBJ2-2; TRBD1 or TRBD2 may be the D gene (6 bases each). The CDR3 covers 20 residues. The germline CDR1 and CDR2 sequences are SGHNT and YENEEA. V was clipped by 5 bases and J by 0 bases, with 25 bases between them. CDR3 sequence: CASSLLLVTGAIANTGELFF. Written as DNA, the CDR3 is TGTGCCAGCAGCCTCTTACTGGTAACGGGGGCAATTGCGAACACCGGGGAGCTGTTTTTT.

This chain links TRBV28 with TRBJ2-7, with D hard to call. V lost 3 bases to trimming and J lost 2 bases, with 11 bases between them. The CDR3 totals 14 residues. The germline CDR1 and CDR2 sequences are MDHEN and SYDVKM. The CDR3 DNA reads as TGTGCCAGCAGTTTCGAAGGTAGAACCTACGAGCAGTACTTC. It encodes CASSFEGRTYEQYF.

This clone occurred once. This sequence joins TRBV25-1 and TRBJ2-7; no reliable D call. The ends were cut back, 1 base at V and 7 bases at J, with 8 bases in the middle. The CDR3 spans 12 residues. Looked up from germline, CDR1 is MGHDK and CDR2 is SYGVNS. CDR3 nucleotide sequence: TGTGCCAGCAGTGAATTTGTTGGTGAGCAGTACTTC. Protein: CASSEFVGEQYF.

The chain is built from TRBV11-2 and TRBJ2-2; TRBD2 might be the D (6 bases). Trimming removed 0 bases at V and 7 bases at J, with 6 bases between. Per germline, CDR1 SGHAT and CDR2 FQNNGV. This CDR3 comprises 13 residues. The CDR3 DNA is TGTGCCAGCAGCTTAGAGGGGGGCGGGGAGCTGTTTTTT. Amino acids: CASSLEGGGELFF. The entire variable domain, with the rest obtained from reference TRBV11-2 and TRBJ2-2, is as follows: EAGVAQSPRYKIIEKRQSVAFWCNPISGHATLYWYQQILGQGPKLLIQFQNNGVVDDSQLPKDRFSAERLKGVDSTLKIQPAKLEDSAVYLCASSLEGGGELFFGEGSRLTVL.

V is TRBV5-1 and J is TRBJ2-7; the D gene is possibly TRBD1 (6 bases). Trimming left V 1 base short and J 3 bases short, with 14 bases between. Germline V gives CDR1 SGHRS, CDR2 YFSETQ. The CDR3 loop spans 15 amino acids. The CDR3 protein is CASSLSRGRSYEQYF. CDR3 coding DNA: TGCGCCAGCAGCTTGAGCAGGGGAAGAAGCTACGAGCAGTACTTC.